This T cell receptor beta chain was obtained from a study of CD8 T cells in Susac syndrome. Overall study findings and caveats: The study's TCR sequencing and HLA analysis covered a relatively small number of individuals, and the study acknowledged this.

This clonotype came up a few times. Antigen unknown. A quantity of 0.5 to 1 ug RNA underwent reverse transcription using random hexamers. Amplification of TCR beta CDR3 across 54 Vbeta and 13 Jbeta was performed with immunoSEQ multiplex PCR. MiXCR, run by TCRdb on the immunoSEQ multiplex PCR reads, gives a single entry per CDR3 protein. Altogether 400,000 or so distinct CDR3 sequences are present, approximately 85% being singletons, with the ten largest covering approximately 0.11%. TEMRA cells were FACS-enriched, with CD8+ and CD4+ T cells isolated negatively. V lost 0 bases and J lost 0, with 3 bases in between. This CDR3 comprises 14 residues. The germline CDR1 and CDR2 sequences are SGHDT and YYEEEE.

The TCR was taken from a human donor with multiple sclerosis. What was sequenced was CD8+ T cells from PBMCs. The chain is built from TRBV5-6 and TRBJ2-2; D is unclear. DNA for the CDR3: TGTGCCAGCAGCTTGGATTCGAACACCGGGGAGCTGTTTTTT. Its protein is CASSLDSNTGELFF.